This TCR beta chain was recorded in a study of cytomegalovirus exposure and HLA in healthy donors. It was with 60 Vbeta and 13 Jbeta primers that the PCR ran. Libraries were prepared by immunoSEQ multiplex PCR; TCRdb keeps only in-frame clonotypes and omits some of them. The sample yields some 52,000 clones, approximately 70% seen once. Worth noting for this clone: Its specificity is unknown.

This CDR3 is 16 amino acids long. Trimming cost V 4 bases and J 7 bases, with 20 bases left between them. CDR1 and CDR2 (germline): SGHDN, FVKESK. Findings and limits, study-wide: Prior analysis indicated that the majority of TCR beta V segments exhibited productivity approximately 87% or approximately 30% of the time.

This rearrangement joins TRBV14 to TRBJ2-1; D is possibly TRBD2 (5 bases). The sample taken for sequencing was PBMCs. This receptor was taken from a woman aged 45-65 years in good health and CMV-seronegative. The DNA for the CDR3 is TGTGCCAGCAGCCCCCGTCGGGCTAGCATACTGAATGAGCAGTTCTTC. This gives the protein CASSPRRASILNEQFF.